The T cell receptor beta chain described here comes from a study of blood T cell repertoires in COVID-19. The overall study: The samples span acute and convalescent COVID-19 from the United States, Italy and Spain.

There are a few counts of this clone. Per the study methods: The authors estimated nucleated cell counts from reference gene primer amplification. The table came from immunoSEQ multiplex PCR; TCRdb's copy has only in-frame clones and leaves some out. That table is the source of V, J and clone size, and D and trimming were worked out from the DNA. The table records about 160,000 clones, around 84% of them present only once. V lost 1 base to trimming and J lost 1 base, with 13 bases between them. Germline V gene lookup returns CDR1 KGHDR and CDR2 SFDVKD. The CDR3 contains 17 residues. This TCR came from a woman over 75 with acute or convalescent COVID-19. The V call is TRBV24-1, the J call TRBJ2-1, with a tentative D call TRBD1 (6 bases). The sequencing input was peripheral blood. In nucleotides, the CDR3 is TGTGCCACCAGTGATTTTAGGGGGATGCCTTCCTACAATGAGCAGTTCTTC. Its protein product is CATSDFRGMPSYNEQFF.